This T cell receptor beta chain was sequenced for a study of blood T cell repertoires in COVID-19. Data came from immunoSEQ multiplex PCR; TCRdb stores just in-frame clones and leaves some out. The sample has 150,000 to 200,000 clones; more than 75% are singletons. The CDR3 spans 16 residues. Germline V gene data show CDR1 as SGHDN and CDR2 as FVKESK. V lost 5 bases to trimming and J lost 0 bases; unmatched junction nucleotides: 7. The gene calls are TRBV14 and TRBJ2-3; 8 bases map to TRBD2. The TCR sequence derives from a man in his forties who had recovered from COVID-19. Sequencing input: PBMCs or T cells enriched from blood (not recorded which). For the CDR3, the DNA is TGTGCCAGCAGCTACGCCGGGACTAGGAGCACAGATACGCAGTATTTT. Translation gives CASSYAGTRSTDTQYF.